This T cell receptor (beta chain) derives from a study of T cell responses to AZD1222 COVID-19 vaccine. V gave up 3 bases and J gave up 7 bases, with 15 bases separating them. The CDR3 has 13 residues. Germline CDR1 is DFQATT and CDR2 is SNEGSKA (reference sequence). Study-wide results and caveats: Females made up more of the donors, who were largely white British, and clonal diversity may have come out too low. Repertoires were obtained only post-peak T cell response.

For this clone: Its antigen remains unknown.

TCRdb's copy holds only in-frame clones and misses some; the assay was immunoSEQ multiplex PCR. Of 95,000 to 110,000 clones listed, about 85% are singletons. This chain connects TRBV20-1 to TRBJ1-1; D not certain. The TCR comes from an adult who received the AZD1222 COVID-19 vaccine. The input for sequencing was peripheral blood, taken 28 days after the second AZD1222 dose. The CDR3 region is CSASRLGPVEAFF. DNA of the CDR3: TGCAGTGCTAGTAGGCTGGGTCCTGTTGAAGCTTTCTTT.